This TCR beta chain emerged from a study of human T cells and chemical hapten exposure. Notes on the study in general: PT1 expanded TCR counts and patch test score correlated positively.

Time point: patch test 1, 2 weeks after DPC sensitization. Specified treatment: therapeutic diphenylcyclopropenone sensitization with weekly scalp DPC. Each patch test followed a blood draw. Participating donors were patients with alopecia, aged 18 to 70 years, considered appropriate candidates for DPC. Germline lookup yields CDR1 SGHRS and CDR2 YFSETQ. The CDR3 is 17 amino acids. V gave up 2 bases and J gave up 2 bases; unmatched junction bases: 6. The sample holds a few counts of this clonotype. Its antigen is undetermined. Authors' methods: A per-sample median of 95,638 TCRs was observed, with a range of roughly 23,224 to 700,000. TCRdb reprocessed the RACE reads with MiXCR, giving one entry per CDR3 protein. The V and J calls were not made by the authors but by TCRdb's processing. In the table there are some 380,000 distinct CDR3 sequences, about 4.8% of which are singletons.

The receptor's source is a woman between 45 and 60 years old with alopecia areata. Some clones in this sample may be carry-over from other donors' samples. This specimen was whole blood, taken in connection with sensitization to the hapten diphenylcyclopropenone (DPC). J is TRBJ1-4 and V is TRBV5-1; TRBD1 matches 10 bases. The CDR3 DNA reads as TGCGCCAGCAGCTTTTGGACAGGGGGAACGACTAATGAAAAACTGTTTTTT. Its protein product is CASSFWTGGTTNEKLFF.